This T cell receptor (beta chain) was observed in a study of T cells in Graves' hyperthyroidism and ophthalmopathy. Study context: Peripheral blood specimens were obtained at initial diagnosis, prior to any treatment.

Concerning this clonotype itself: Its specificity is not known. A much more abundant neighbour one base away suggests this may be a read error.

Researchers took RNA transcripts and amplified the TCR beta CDR3 regions from them. The primer set for the first-round RT-PCR of the TCR CDR3 was HTBI. MiXCR, applied by TCRdb to the multiplex PCR reads, yields one record per CDR3 protein. The sample gives over 700,000 distinct CDR3 sequences, 38% of which show up once; 7% to 10% is in the top ten. Germline V lookup: CDR1 SGHTA, CDR2 FQGTGA. This CDR3 is built from 12 residues. Notes on the study in general: Ophthalmopathy was identified by the model a median roughly six months ahead of onset.

This receptor was taken from a man between 18 and 35 years old with Graves' hyperthyroidism. The V call is TRBV7-3, the J call TRBJ1-6; D call uncertain. Sequencing was carried out using blood. Written as DNA, the CDR3 is TGCGCCAGCGGCCAGCGTGGGTCCGACCTCCACTTT. It codes for CASGQRGSDLHF.